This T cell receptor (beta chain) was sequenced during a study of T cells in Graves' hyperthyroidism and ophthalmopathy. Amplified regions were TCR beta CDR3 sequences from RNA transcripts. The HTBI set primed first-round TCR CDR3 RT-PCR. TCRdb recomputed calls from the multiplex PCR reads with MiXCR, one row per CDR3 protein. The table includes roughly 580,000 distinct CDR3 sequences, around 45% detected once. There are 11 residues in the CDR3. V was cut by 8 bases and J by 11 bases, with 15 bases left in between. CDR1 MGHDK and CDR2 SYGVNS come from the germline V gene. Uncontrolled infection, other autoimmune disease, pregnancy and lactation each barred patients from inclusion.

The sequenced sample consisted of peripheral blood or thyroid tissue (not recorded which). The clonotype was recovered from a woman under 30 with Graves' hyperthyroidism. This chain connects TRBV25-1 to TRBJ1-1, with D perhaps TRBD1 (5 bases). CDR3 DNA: TGTGCCAGCTTGGGGGGGTCAAGCGCTTTCTTT. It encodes CASLGGSSAFF.